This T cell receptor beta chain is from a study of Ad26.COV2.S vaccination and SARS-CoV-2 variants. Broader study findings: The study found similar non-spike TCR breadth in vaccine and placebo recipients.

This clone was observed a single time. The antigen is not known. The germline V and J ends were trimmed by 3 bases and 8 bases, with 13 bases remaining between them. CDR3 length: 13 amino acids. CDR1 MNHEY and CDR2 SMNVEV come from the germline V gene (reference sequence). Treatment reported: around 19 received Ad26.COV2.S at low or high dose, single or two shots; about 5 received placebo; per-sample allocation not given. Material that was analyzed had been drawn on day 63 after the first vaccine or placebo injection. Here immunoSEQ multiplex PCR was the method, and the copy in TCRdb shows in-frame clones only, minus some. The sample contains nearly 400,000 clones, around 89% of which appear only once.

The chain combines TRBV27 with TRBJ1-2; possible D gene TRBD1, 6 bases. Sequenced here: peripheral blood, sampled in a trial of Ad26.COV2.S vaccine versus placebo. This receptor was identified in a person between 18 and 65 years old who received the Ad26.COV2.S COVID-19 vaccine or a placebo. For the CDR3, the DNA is TGTGCCAGCAGTTTTAGGAGGGGGTTAGGCTACACCTTC. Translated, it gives CASSFRRGLGYTF.